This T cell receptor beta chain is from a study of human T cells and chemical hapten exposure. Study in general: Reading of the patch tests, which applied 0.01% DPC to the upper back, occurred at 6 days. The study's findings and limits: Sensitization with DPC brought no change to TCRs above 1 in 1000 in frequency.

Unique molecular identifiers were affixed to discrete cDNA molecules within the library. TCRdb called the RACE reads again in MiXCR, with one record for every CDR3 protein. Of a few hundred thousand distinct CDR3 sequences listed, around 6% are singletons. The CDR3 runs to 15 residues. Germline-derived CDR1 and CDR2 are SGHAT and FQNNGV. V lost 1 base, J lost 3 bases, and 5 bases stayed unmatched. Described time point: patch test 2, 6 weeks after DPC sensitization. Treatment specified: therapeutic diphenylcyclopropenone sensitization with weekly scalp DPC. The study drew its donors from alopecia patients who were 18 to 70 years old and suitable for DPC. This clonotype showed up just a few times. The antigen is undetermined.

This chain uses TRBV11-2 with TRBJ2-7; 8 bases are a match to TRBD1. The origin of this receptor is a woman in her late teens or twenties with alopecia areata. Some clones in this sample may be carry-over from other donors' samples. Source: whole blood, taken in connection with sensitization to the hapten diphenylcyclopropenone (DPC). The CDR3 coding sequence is TGTGCCAGCAGCTTAGGGGGACAGGCCTTCTACGAGCAGTACTTC. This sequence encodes CASSLGGQAFYEQYF.